This entry lists 21 T cell receptor beta chains sequenced from one sample in a study of a mutant IDH1 vaccine in newly diagnosed glioma. Regarding time point: week 11, during vaccination. It was 300 ug of mutant IDH1 20-mer peptide that made up each vaccine dose, given with topical imiquimod. These receptors are not linked to any known antigen. Profiled with immunoSEQ multiplex PCR; TCRdb holds only in-frame clones, not every one. The table lists tens of thousands of clones, around 82% of them singletons, with approximately 25% in the top ten. The sequences come from PBMCs, collected from a glioma patient whose treatment included an IDH1 peptide vaccine. These receptors were taken from a man in his thirties or forties with glioma.

This clone was seen a few times. V is TRBV7-9 and J is TRBJ2-1; 8 bases agree with TRBD2. V lost 4 bases, J lost 2 bases, and 4 bases stayed unmatched. This CDR3 contains 15 residues. Germline-derived CDR1 and CDR2 are SEHNR and FQNEAQ (reference sequence). In nucleotides, the CDR3 is TGTGCCAGCAGCTACAGCGGGGGAGCCTACAATGAGCAGTTCTTC. Its translation: CASSYSGGAYNEQFF.

This chain connects TRBV7-9 to TRBJ2-1, with a tentative D call TRBD1 (5 bases). In germline, CDR1 is SEHNR, CDR2 FQNEAQ (reference sequence). The length of the CDR3 is 13 residues. V lost 1 base, J lost 8 bases, and 9 bases lay in between. CDR3 in DNA: TGTGCCAGCAGCTTAGATAGGGGCCATGAGCAGTTCTTC. Its protein is CASSLDRGHEQFF.

CDR3 residues: CASSIAQGIEAFF. CDR3 bases: TGTGCCAGTAGTATAGCACAGGGTATTGAAGCTTTCTTT. This chain uses TRBV19 with TRBJ1-1; perhaps TRBD1 as D (6 bases). The V gene lost 1 base and the J gene lost 7 bases, with 10 bases spanning the gap. This CDR3 is built from 13 residues. Germline assignment: CDR1 LNHDA and CDR2 SQIVND (reference sequence).

The V gene is TRBV5-1, the J gene TRBJ2-6, with D perhaps matching TRBD1 (6 bases). V was clipped by 4 bases and J by 2 bases, with 7 bases between them. The germline V gene encodes CDR1 SGHRS and CDR2 YFSETQ. The CDR3 is 14 amino acids. As DNA, the CDR3 is TGCGCCAGCAGCGAGGGGGCTGGGGCCAACGTCCTGACTTTC. Translating it yields CASSEGAGANVLTF.

The rearrangement uses TRBV5-5 and TRBJ1-2, with D perhaps TRBD1 (5 bases). The CDR3 runs to 14 residues. Trimming stripped 4 bases from V and 0 bases from J, with 10 bases between. Germline values: CDR1 SGHKS, CDR2 YYEKEE (reference sequence). The CDR3 loop is CASSLRQTNYGYTF. The CDR3 coding sequence is TGTGCCAGCAGCCTCCGACAGACTAACTATGGCTACACCTTC.

This clone came up once. The chain joins TRBV9 to TRBJ2-6; TRBD1 agrees at 7 bases. Germline trimming cut 1 base from V and 0 bases from J; bases unmatched to any gene: 13. The CDR3 is made up of 20 amino acids. Germline V gives CDR1 SGDLS, CDR2 YYNGEE. The CDR3 is CASSVNRGEATGSGANVLTF. In nucleotides, the CDR3 is TGTGCCAGCAGCGTAAACAGGGGTGAAGCTACGGGCTCTGGGGCCAACGTCCTGACTTTC. Complete variable domain (other parts from reference TRBV9 and TRBJ2-6): DSGVTQTPKHLITATGQRVTLRCSPRSGDLSVYWYQQSLDQGLQFLIQYYNGEERAKGNILERFSAQQFPDLHSELNLSSLELGDSALYFCASSVNRGEATGSGANVLTFGAGSRLTVL.

This clone was seen a handful of times. The chain joins TRBV28 to TRBJ2-7; unclear D gene. This CDR3 contains 12 residues. The V and J ends lost 6 bases and 5 bases respectively, with 11 bases between them. In germline, CDR1 is MDHEN, CDR2 SYDVKM. The CDR3 DNA is TGTGCCAGCAGCCCCCATACTAACGAGCAGTACTTC. It is translated as CASSPHTNEQYF.

This rearrangement joins TRBV4-1 to TRBJ1-5, with D tentatively TRBD1 (6 bases). This CDR3 comprises 18 residues. Trimming removed 0 bases at V and 0 bases at J, with 15 bases between. Germline-derived CDR1 and CDR2 are MGHRA and YSYEKL. CDR3: CASSQEGSRGYSNQPQHF. CDR3 nucleotides: TGCGCCAGCAGCCAAGAGGGGAGCAGGGGATATAGCAATCAGCCCCAGCATTTT.

The chain recombines TRBV13 with TRBJ2-7, with 8 bases fitting TRBD1. Germline CDR1 PRHDT, CDR2 FYEKMQ (reference sequence). The CDR3 is made up of 13 amino acids. Trimming at V came to 7 bases and at J to 2 bases, leaving 4 bases not matched to a gene. The CDR3 DNA reads TGTGCCAGCACGGGACAGGCAACCTACGAGCAGTACTTC. Translating it yields CASTGQATYEQYF. Full variable domain (remainder filled in from reference TRBV13 and TRBJ2-7): AAGVIQSPRHLIKEKRETATLKCYPIPRHDTVYWYQQGPGQDPQFLISFYEKMQSDKGSIPDRFSAQQFSDYHSELNMSSLELGDSALYFCASTGQATYEQYFGPGTRLTVT.

This clone is a singleton in its sample. The CDR3 region has the DNA TGCACCAGCAGCCAAGAACTAGAGGTGAGACACGAGCAGTACTTC. Translating it yields CTSSQELEVRHEQYF. The chain employs TRBV1 and TRBJ2-7; the table's D call, TRBD2, has no DNA check behind it. TRBV1 corresponds to a pseudogene. This CDR3 has 15 amino acids.

This clone is deemed medium-sized (0.01 to 0.1%). The chain joins TRBV19 to TRBJ2-7, with a tentative D call TRBD1 (6 bases). Trimming cost V 3 bases and J 3 bases, with 12 bases left between them. This CDR3 comprises 14 residues. The V gene's germline CDR1 is LNHDA and CDR2 SQIVND (reference sequence). The CDR3 DNA sequence: TGTGCCAGTAGTATTAACAGGGAGATCTACGAGCAGTACTTC. Its protein is CASSINREIYEQYF.

The genes are TRBV28 and TRBJ1-1; D is possibly TRBD1 (5 bases). V lost 6 bases to trimming and J lost 10 bases, with 21 bases between them. The germline V gene encodes CDR1 MDHEN and CDR2 SYDVKM. The CDR3 is 14 amino acids. CDR3 amino acids: CASSSRGEGSRAFF. The CDR3 nucleotides read TGTGCCAGCAGCTCACGGGGAGAGGGGAGCAGAGCTTTCTTT.

The chain has TRBV29-1 and TRBJ2-1; D is unresolved. The CDR3 contains 13 residues. The germline V and J ends were trimmed by 7 bases and 5 bases, with 15 bases remaining between them. Germline V gene sequence: CDR1 SQVTM, CDR2 ANQGSEA. CDR3 loop: CSGDKGRNNEQFF. Here the CDR3 DNA reads TGCAGCGGGGATAAGGGAAGGAACAATGAGCAGTTCTTC.

The chain combines TRBV5-4 with TRBJ2-7, with 9 positions matching TRBD1. The CDR3 has 15 amino acids. Germline V gene lookup returns CDR1 SGHNT and CDR2 YYREEE (reference sequence). V lost 2 bases, J lost 3 bases, and 6 bases stayed unmatched. The CDR3, as DNA: TGTGCCAGCAGCTTTACGGGACAGGGACTCTACGAGCAGTACTTC. This encodes CASSFTGQGLYEQYF.

This clone was found a few times. The rearrangement uses TRBV6-5 and TRBJ1-1; D possibly corresponds to TRBD1 (5 bases). V was clipped by 4 bases and J by 5 bases, with 5 bases between them. This CDR3 has 11 amino acids. Germline CDR1 reads MNHEY; CDR2 reads SVGAGI. This CDR3 reads CASSWGTEAFF. In DNA, the CDR3 is TGTGCCAGCAGTTGGGGGACTGAAGCTTTCTTT.

The chain's CDR3 is CSVARGRGYEQYF. In nucleotides, the CDR3 is TGCAGCGTGGCCAGGGGGCGAGGTTACGAGCAGTACTTC. This chain connects TRBV29-1 to TRBJ2-7; 8 bases agree with TRBD1. The length of the CDR3 is 13 residues. Germline trimming cut 6 bases from V and 4 bases from J; bases unmatched to any gene: 8. The germline V gene has CDR1 SQVTM and CDR2 ANQGSEA.

The rearrangement uses TRBV5-5 and TRBJ1-3; D is uncertain. The length of the CDR3 is 13 residues. Per the germline V gene, CDR1 is SGHKS and CDR2 is YYEKEE (reference sequence). The ends were cut back, 3 bases at V and 4 bases at J, with 8 bases in the middle. In nucleotides, the CDR3 is TGTGCCAGCAGCTCCCCGGCCGGAAACACCATATATTTT. This encodes CASSSPAGNTIYF. The full variable domain, completed using reference TRBV5-5 and TRBJ1-3, is DAGVTQSPTHLIKTRGQQVTLRCSPISGHKSVSWYQQVLGQGPQFIFQYYEKEERGRGNFPDRFSARQFPNYSSELNVNALLLGDSALYLCASSSPAGNTIYFGEGSWLTVV.

The chain uses TRBV5-1 and TRBJ1-5; maybe TRBD1 (6 bases). Germline CDR1 SGHRS, CDR2 YFSETQ. Trimming removed 4 bases from V and 3 bases from J, with 17 bases in between. The CDR3 length is 16 residues. In nucleotides, the CDR3 is TGCGCCAGCAGCCAAAACCCAGGGGTTGTCAATCAGCCCCAGCATTTT. It translates to CASSQNPGVVNQPQHF.

This chain joins TRBV27 and TRBJ1-1; D is uncertain. Trimming pared 4 bases from V and 0 bases from J, leaving 12 bases between. The CDR3 sequence is 15 residues long. Germline CDR1 and CDR2: MNHEY and SMNVEV (reference sequence). CDR3 loop: CASSSTTRLNTEAFF. The CDR3 bases are TGTGCCAGCAGTTCTACGACAAGACTGAACACTGAAGCTTTCTTT.

The V call is TRBV6-5, the J call TRBJ1-1, with 12 positions matching TRBD1. This CDR3 spans 15 amino acids. V lost 2 bases and J lost 4; bases outside the gene matches: 2. From germline, CDR1 is MNHEY and CDR2 SVGAGI. CDR3 bases: TGTGCCAGCAGTTACGGGACAGGGGGCGCCACTGAAGCTTTCTTT. As protein: CASSYGTGGATEAFF.

V and J are TRBV30 and TRBJ1-5; D is undetermined. V was clipped by 0 bases and J by 5 bases, with 8 bases between them. The V gene's germline CDR1 is GTSNPN and CDR2 SVGIG (reference sequence). The CDR3 sequence is 13 residues long. The DNA for the CDR3 is TGTGCCTGGAGTGTCAGCTTCGATCAGCCCCAGCATTTT. It encodes CAWSVSFDQPQHF.